This T cell receptor beta chain was captured by sequencing in a study of post-analysis software for immune sequencing data (dated by TCRdb to the mid-2010s). Describing the broader study: Recorded disease courses included relapsing-remitting, secondary progressive and progressive-relapsing multiple sclerosis, with some patients lacking subtype annotation. The multiple sclerosis patient repertoires were compared with under 13 previously published healthy control repertoires from donors aged 6 to 25 years. A subset of samples was prepared in parallel using single-end sample barcoding, then pooled and co-amplified after Illumina adapter ligation. The paper as a whole reports these results and caveats: Direct clustering with F measure showed strong co-clustering of samples prepared in the same batch, prompting a batch-effect correction. Significantly higher frequencies in patients than in controls were found for about five TRBV segments, including TRBV5-6, TRBV5-1 and TRBV20-1. The multiple sclerosis patient group was slightly younger than the control group. Multiple sclerosis patients had significantly lower normalized Chao1 diversity than controls, a result that suggests substantial peripheral T-cell clonal expansion.

On this clonotype: The antigen it binds to is not known. No much larger clone exists at a distance of one base, and base qualities are not known.

The germline V gene encodes CDR1 ENHRY and CDR2 SYGVKD. V is pruned by 5 bases and J by 4 bases, leaving 2 bases of the junction without a gene match. Inclusive of the bounding cysteine and phenylalanine, the CDR3 is 12 residues long. The entry retains the CDR3 DNA only, 36 bases that are in frame from base 1. The protocol used for the library was PCR. The instrument was an Illumina HiSeq 2500. To reduce PCR and sequencing biases, unique molecular identifiers were built into the TCR beta cDNA libraries. Per 1 to 10 million input T cells, approximately 500,000 cDNA molecules were obtained, such that each molecule approximated one T cell. The same protocol used for the earlier healthy control dataset was applied to prepare and sequence the patient libraries. Within a given batch, samples were prepared together, multiplexed and sequenced on the same HiSeq lane. In the paper's pipeline: MIGEC handled the raw barcoded reads, throwing out single-read molecular identifier groups before consensus assembly and CDR3 extraction. Clonotype tables were post-analysed with VDJtools, and diversity was normalized by down-sampling all datasets to the smallest sample size. In repertoire overlap clustering, CDR3 amino acid sequences, but not nucleotide sequences, were matched to correct batch-related cross-sample contamination. The public reads were reanalyzed by TCRdb: fastp trimming at Q25, MiXCR alignment, in-frame beta chains only. One record per CDR3 amino acid sequence lists the most common genes and DNA. What appears here as the V and J calls and clone size reflects TCRdb's work, not the paper's. This sample is represented by approximately 660,000 distinct CDR3 sequences; around 64% of them were singletons. The ten largest clonotypes hold approximately 10% of the sample.

TCR beta repertoires were profiled from peripheral blood of over 10 young patients with multiple sclerosis to demonstrate the VDJtools post-analysis software. The patients with multiple sclerosis were children and adolescents between roughly 6 and 15 years of age. The V gene is TRBV10-3 and the J gene is TRBJ2-7; TRBD1 matches 7 bases in the middle. Sequencing was done on a sample of blood. The clonotype originates from a girl aged 2 to 9 with multiple sclerosis. The base sequence is TGTGCCATCAGTCTGACAGGGTACGAGCAGTACTTC. This encodes CAISLTGYEQYF.